Here is one TCR beta chain with its context. Its antigen is unknown. No clone much larger than this one lies a single base away; base qualities are absent. The donors were healthy, HIV-negative adults with no recently reported acute infections or vaccinations. Only Caucasian adults living in Nashville, Tennessee, USA were represented among the donors. CD4+ T cells were enriched by magnetic negative selection, after which naive cells were positively selected on CD45RA and the negative fraction was taken as the memory subset. Blood was obtained by leukapheresis, after which PBMCs were separated by Ficoll-Histopaque density gradient centrifugation and cryopreserved in liquid nitrogen vapor phase. Analytical flow cytometry was used to check the purity and quantity of each magnetically sorted T cell population. Genomic DNA was isolated from each sorted fraction and quantified by UV absorbance on a Nanodrop 2000c.

There are 14 amino acids in the CDR3, from cysteine to phenylalanine inclusive. The kept DNA is CDR3 alone, 42 bases in frame from the first base. Trimming accounts for 3 bases at V and 6 bases at J, while the number of junction bases matched to no gene is 4. The germline V gene (reference sequence) gives CDR1 as LNHDA and CDR2 as SQIVND. This entry comes from a study of shared clonotypes between healthy human individuals (dated by TCRdb to the early 2020s). Background for the entire study: The cohort included three men and a couple of women between 18 and 49 years of age. Between about 0.85 and 10 billion PBMCs per donor were obtained by leukapheresis. Per donor, three plates each were used for CD4 naive and CD4 memory, two for CD8 naive, and one for CD8 memory. To increase sequencing depth and limit assay-specific biases, TCR repertoire library preparation and sequencing were carried out by different laboratories using diverse techniques. To estimate repertoire size and how much clonotypes are shared between individuals, the study performed deep sequencing of blood TCR repertoires from a handful of healthy adults. Overall results and qualifications from the work: The small number of donors limited the genetic and exposure-history diversity represented. Sampling was restricted to blood, and TCR repertoires in tissues likely differ from the TCR repertoires found in blood. Incomplete sequencing was indicated by rarefaction of sorted-subset datasets, despite the large sequencing depth. Compared with non-shared clonotypes, clonotypes shared by all four sorted-subset donors had higher generation probabilities. Naive subsets generally had larger estimated clonotype richness than memory subsets did. Pairwise subsampling led to the expectation that sequencing depth would affect the degree of clonotype sharing among donors. Sharing across a few donors was observed for approximately 4.6% of naive CD4, 3% to 3.5% of naive CD8, 2% to 2.5% of memory CD4, and around 0.4% of memory CD8 clonotypes.

Using the deep immunoSEQ assay, multiplex PCR amplified TCR CDR3 regions from genomic DNA. Extracted genomic DNA from each cell subset was spread evenly across all wells of several immunoSEQ 96-well plates, with each plate serving as a replicate. For sorted subsets, about 200 ng genomic DNA, equal to tens of thousands of T cell genomes, was loaded into each replicate PCR. The purified libraries were quantified using a Qubit 3.0 fluorometer, sized with a Bioanalyzer 2100, and then quantified again using the KAPA Library Quantification kit. Every immunoSEQ 96-well plate was sequenced on a separate single-read 150-cycle Illumina NextSeq 550 flow cell. The study's processing was this. Because only junctional sequences without quality scores were contained in the immunoSEQ output, filtering matching that applied to full-length reads could not be performed. Sequences were annotated with PyIR, a Python wrapper for IgBLAST v1.9, using IMGT germline references to assign V/J genes and CDR3. Reads were filtered out if the reads had weak V/J assignments (E-value above 1e-6), no CDR3, stop codons, out-of-frame junctions, or ambiguous translated residues. V3J clonotypes were defined by identical inferred V gene, J gene, and CDR3 amino acid sequence. The percentage overlap between two repertoires was calculated by dividing the number of shared unique clonotypes by the size of the smaller repertoire. RTK rarefaction, the Chao1 estimator, and Recon v2.1 estimates of unobserved clonotypes were used to assess repertoire richness. OLGA was used to compute generation probabilities for all TCRbeta clonotypes that the gDNA method yielded from four donors. In its TCRdb copy, this immuneACCESS table keeps in-frame sequences only and misses some clones. Where compared with another copy, unresolved V genes explain less than half of these, and the others have no known cause. V and J calls and clone size are given by that table; D and trimming were obtained from the DNA. The sample contains approximately 940,000 clones, approximately 80% of them found a single time. The ten most abundant clones make up approximately 1.5% of the sample.

Sequenced: memory CD4+ T cells sorted from blood. This specimen's cell subset or site label, per the study, means: CD45RA-negative fraction. The origin of this receptor is a man between 18 and 29 years old in good health. The rearrangement combines TRBV19 with TRBJ1-2, with 10 bases matching TRBD1. The CDR3 corresponds to CASSMRGQGNGYTF. The nucleotide sequence reads TGTGCCAGTAGTATGAGGGGACAGGGGAATGGCTACACCTTC. The CDR3 plus the reference TRBV19 and TRBJ1-2 genes for the other parts give the full variable domain: DGGITQSPKYLFRKEGQNVTLSCEQNLNHDAMYWYRQDPGQGLRLIYYSQIVNDFQKGDIAEGYSVSREKKESFPLTVTSAQKNPTAFYLCASSMRGQGNGYTFGSGTRLTVV.